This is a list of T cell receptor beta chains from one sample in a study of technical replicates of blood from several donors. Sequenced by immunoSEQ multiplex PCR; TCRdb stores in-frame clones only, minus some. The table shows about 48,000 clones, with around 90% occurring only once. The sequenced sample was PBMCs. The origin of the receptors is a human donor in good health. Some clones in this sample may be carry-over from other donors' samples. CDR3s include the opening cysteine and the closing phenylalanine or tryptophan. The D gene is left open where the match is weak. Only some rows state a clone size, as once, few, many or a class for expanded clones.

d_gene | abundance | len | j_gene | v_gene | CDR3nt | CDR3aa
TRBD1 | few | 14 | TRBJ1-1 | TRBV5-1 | TGCGCCAGCAGCTCGGGAGGGGGCTACACTGAAGCTTTCTTT | CASSSGGGYTEAFF
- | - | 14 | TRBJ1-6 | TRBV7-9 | TGTGCCAGCAGCTTAGCGGGGAGCCGGCCGACCCTCCACTTT | CASSLAGSRPTLHF
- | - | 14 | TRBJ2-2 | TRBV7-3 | TGTGCCAGCAAGCGGGACATCAACACCGGGGAGCTGTTTTTT | CASKRDINTGELFF
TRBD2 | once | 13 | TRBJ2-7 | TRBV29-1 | TGCAGCGTTGACGGGGGGGCTGTGTACGAGCAGTACTTC | CSVDGGAVYEQYF
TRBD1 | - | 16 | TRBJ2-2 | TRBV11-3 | TGTGCCAGCAGCTTAGCGGGACAGGGGAACACCGGGGAGCTGTTTTTT | CASSLAGQGNTGELFF
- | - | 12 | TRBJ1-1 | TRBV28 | TGTGCCAGCAGTTTTCTACGCACTGAAGCTTTCTTT | CASSFLRTEAFF
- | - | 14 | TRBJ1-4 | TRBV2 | TGTGCCAGTACCTGGGGGGGGACTAATGAAAAACTGTTTTTT | CASTWGGTNEKLFF
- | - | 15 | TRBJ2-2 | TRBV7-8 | TGTGCCAGCAGCTTAGAGGGGTCGGGCACCGGGGAGCTGTTTTTT | CASSLEGSGTGELFF
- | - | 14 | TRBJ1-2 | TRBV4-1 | TGCGCCAGCAGCCAAATGGCGGGTCCGGAGGGCTACACCTTC | CASSQMAGPEGYTF
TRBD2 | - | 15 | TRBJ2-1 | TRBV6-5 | TGTGCCAGCAGAACACTAGCGGGGGGGCTGACTGAGCAGTTCTTC | CASRTLAGGLTEQFF
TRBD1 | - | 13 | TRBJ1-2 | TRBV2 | TGTGCCAGCAGTGGGACAGGGGGCCATGGCTACACCTTC | CASSGTGGHGYTF
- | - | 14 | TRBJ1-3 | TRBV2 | TGTGCCAGCAGTCCACAGGGAACTGGAAACACCATATATTTT | CASSPQGTGNTIYF
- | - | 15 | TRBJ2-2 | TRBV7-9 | TGTGCCAGCAGCCCAAGCATTTCGAACACCGGGGAGCTGTTTTTT | CASSPSISNTGELFF
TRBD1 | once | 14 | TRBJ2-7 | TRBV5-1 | TGCGCCAGCAGCTTGGGAGGGGGCCCCTACGAGCAGTACTTC | CASSLGGGPYEQYF
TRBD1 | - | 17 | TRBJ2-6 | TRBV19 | TGTGCCAGTAGCAGGGGGGACAGGGCGGCTGGGGCCAACGTCCTGACTTTC | CASSRGDRAAGANVLTF
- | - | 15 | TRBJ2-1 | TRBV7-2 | TGTGCCAGCAGCCCTACGGTGAGCTCCTACAATGAGCAGTTCTTC | CASSPTVSSYNEQFF
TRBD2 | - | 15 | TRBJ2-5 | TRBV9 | TGTGCCAGCAGCGTAGAAACCGGGAGGGGCGAGACCCAGTACTTC | CASSVETGRGETQYF
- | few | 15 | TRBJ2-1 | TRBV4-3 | TGCGCCAGCAGCCTAGGGACTGCCCCCGACAATGAGCAGTTCTTC | CASSLGTAPDNEQFF
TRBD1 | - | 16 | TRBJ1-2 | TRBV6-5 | TGTGCCAGCAGTTACGCAGATTCGGACAGGGCGGGTGGCTACACCTTC | CASSYADSDRAGGYTF
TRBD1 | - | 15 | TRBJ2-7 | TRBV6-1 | TGTGCCAGCAGTGATCCCGGGACAGTGACCTACGAGCAGTACTTC | CASSDPGTVTYEQYF
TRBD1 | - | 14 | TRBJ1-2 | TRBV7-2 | TGTGCCAGCAGCACCGGGACAGGATACTATGGCTACACCTTC | CASSTGTGYYGYTF
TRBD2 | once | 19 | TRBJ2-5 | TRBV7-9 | TGTGCCAGCAGCTACACTAGCGGGGGGGCAAAGGGAAAAAGGGAGACCCAGTACTTC | CASSYTSGGAKGKRETQYF
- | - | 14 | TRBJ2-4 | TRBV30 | TGTGCCTGGAGTGTTCGGGGTGTCAAAAACATTCAGTACTTC | CAWSVRGVKNIQYF
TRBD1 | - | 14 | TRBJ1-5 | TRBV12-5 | TGTGCTAGTGGTACAGGGGAAAGCGCTCAGCCCCAGCATTTT | CASGTGESAQPQHF
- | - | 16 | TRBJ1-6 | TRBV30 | TGTGCCTGGAGTGACGGGGCGGGGGAGCGTGGTTCACCCCTCCACTTT | CAWSDGAGERGSPLHF
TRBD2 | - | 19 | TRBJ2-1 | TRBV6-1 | TGTGCCAGCAGTGGGGGACTAGCGGGAGGGCGTAGCTCCTACAATGAGCAGTTCTTC | CASSGGLAGGRSSYNEQFF
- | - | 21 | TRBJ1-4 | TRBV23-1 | TGCGCCAGCAGTCAATCAAGGGAGTGGGGACAACTAACGGGAGGGAATGAAAAACTGTTTTTT | CASSQSREWGQLTGGNEKLFF